The clone carrying this T cell receptor (beta chain) was observed at least ten times. Both TCRalpha and TCRbeta chains were reverse transcribed with V-gene-specific primers. TCRs were put through around 20 PCR cycles of amplification with Phusion. A constant-region primer and the V-primer adapter served as the primer pair. TCRdb passed the reads through MiXCR, listing each CDR3 protein once. The data contain fewer than 90,000 distinct CDR3 sequences, less than 40% of them singletons. This sample was included in a study of low-dose radiotherapy and immunotherapy resistance in tumors. About the study: Per fraction, Cohort 2 was given 1 Gy every two weeks, accumulating a total of 13 Gy over 26 weeks. The study gave patients oral aspirin 300 mg daily for four cycles from cycle 1 day 1.

Regarding time point: before trial treatment. Treatment of the donors consisted of nivolumab and ipilimumab (plus aspirin, low-dose cyclophosphamide and low-dose radiotherapy). Tumors of eligible patients were advanced, solid and lacking tumor-infiltrating lymphocytes. The sequences come from PBMCs, collected before treatment. This TCR was recovered from a female donor with ovarian cancer.

CDR3: CASTAVGANTGELFF. The CDR3 DNA is TGTGCCAGCACCGCAGTGGGTGCGAACACCGGGGAGCTGTTTTTT. J is TRBJ2-2 and V is TRBV28; D is ambiguous. V gave up 7 bases and J gave up 0 bases, with 12 bases separating them. The CDR3 has 15 residues. The germline gives CDR1 MDHEN, CDR2 SYDVKM.